This T cell receptor beta chain was observed in a study of blood T cell repertoires in COVID-19. Study-wide background: Specimens from acute and convalescent COVID-19 originated in the United States, Italy and Spain. Nucleic acid was either cDNA or gDNA, and it came from T cells, B-cell-depleted T cells, or PBMCs.

Authors' processing steps: Reference gene primer amplification gave nucleated cell count estimates. Data came from immunoSEQ multiplex PCR; TCRdb stores just in-frame clones and leaves some out. V and J calls and clone size are given by that table; D and trimming were obtained from the DNA. The table shows roughly 150,000 clones, with over 70% occurring only once. The germline V and J ends were trimmed by 6 bases and 4 bases, with 16 bases remaining between them. The CDR3 consists of 14 residues. Germline V gene sequence: CDR1 SGHDT, CDR2 YYEEEE. The chain employs TRBV5-6 and TRBJ1-2; unclear D gene. The sequence was obtained from a woman aged 70-85 years who had recovered from COVID-19. Sequencing used peripheral blood. The CDR3 protein is CASTPGGSAYGYTF. The CDR3 bases are TGTGCCAGCACCCCCGGCGGGAGCGCCTATGGCTACACCTTC.